A selection of T cell receptor beta chains follows, all from one sample in a study of T cell responses to AZD1222 COVID-19 vaccine. The assay was immunoSEQ multiplex PCR, and TCRdb's table has in-frame clones only and misses some. Of roughly 130,000 clones in the sample, 86% are singletons; the top ten hold 9% to 15%. The sample consisted of peripheral blood, taken on day 0 of AZD1222 vaccination. All receptors come from an adult in good health. Both conserved end residues are part of each CDR3. A D gene is named only where the DNA matches it firmly. The listing skips clone size in some rows; elsewhere it reads once, few, many or a size class.

d_call j_call clone_size cdr3_length v_call cdr3_aa cdr3_nt
NA TRBJ2-5 NA 13 TRBV6-5 CASTLGAGETQYF TGTGCCAGCACACTCGGTGCGGGAGAGACCCAGTACTTC
TRBD1 TRBJ1-1 NA 16 TRBV5-4 CASSIGQGSQNTEAFF TGTGCCAGCAGCATCGGACAGGGGAGTCAGAACACTGAAGCTTTCTTT
NA TRBJ2-2 NA 12 TRBV11-3 CASSRVTGELFF TGTGCCAGCAGTAGGGTCACCGGGGAGCTGTTTTTT
NA TRBJ1-2 NA 17 TRBV7-9 CASSSSSVRQDRDGYTF TGTGCCAGCAGCTCGAGTAGTGTTCGACAGGATAGGGATGGCTACACCTTC
NA TRBJ1-6 NA 12 TRBV2 CASSDFSPPLHF TGTGCCAGCAGTGATTTTTCCCCACCCCTCCACTTT
NA TRBJ1-2 NA 16 TRBV5-1 CASSAIRDTGNYGYTF TGCGCCAGCAGCGCCATTCGGGACACCGGTAACTATGGCTACACCTTC
NA TRBJ1-5 NA 13 TRBV5-8 CASSLVGNQPQHF TGTGCCAGCAGCTTGGTTGGCAATCAGCCCCAGCATTTT
TRBD1 TRBJ1-2 NA 14 TRBV7-2 CASSSYGTDGGYTF TGTGCCAGCAGCTCCTATGGGACAGACGGGGGCTACACCTTC
TRBD1 TRBJ2-7 NA 15 TRBV5-1 CASSPGQRSSYEQYF TGCGCCAGCAGTCCGGGACAGAGGAGCTCCTACGAGCAGTACTTC
NA TRBJ2-7 NA 11 TRBV29-1 CSVEQFYEQYF TGCAGCGTTGAACAATTCTACGAGCAGTACTTC
TRBD1 TRBJ1-2 medium-sized 13 TRBV19 CASGQGFNYGYTF TGTGCCAGCGGACAGGGATTTAACTATGGCTACACCTTC
TRBD1 TRBJ1-1 NA 18 TRBV7-9 CASSQKGLGQRMNTEAFF TGTGCCAGCAGCCAAAAGGGATTGGGACAGAGAATGAACACTGAAGCTTTCTTT
NA TRBJ2-7 NA 14 TRBV11-2 CASSFEVAVNEQYF TGTGCCAGCAGCTTTGAGGTAGCAGTTAACGAGCAGTACTTC
NA TRBJ1-1 few 13 TRBV7-8 CASSLGKQASAFF TGTGCCAGCAGCTTAGGTAAACAGGCGTCAGCTTTCTTT
TRBD1 TRBJ1-5 few 16 TRBV6-5 CASSSGTGDSNQPQHF TGTGCCAGCAGTTCCGGGACAGGGGATAGCAATCAGCCCCAGCATTTT
TRBD1 TRBJ1-1 NA 14 TRBV7-2 CASSPGQASTEAFF TGTGCCAGCAGCCCTGGACAGGCCTCCACTGAAGCTTTCTTT
NA TRBJ2-5 NA 15 TRBV19 CASSIFSKSGETQYF TGTGCCAGTAGTATTTTCTCGAAGTCTGGGGAGACCCAGTACTTC
NA TRBJ1-1 NA 16 TRBV21-1 CASSTQGTTGSTEAFF TGTGCCAGCAGCACTCAAGGTACTACAGGGAGCACTGAAGCTTTCTTT
NA TRBJ1-1 NA 12 TRBV6-5 CASIAVNTEAFF TGTGCCAGCATTGCAGTTAACACTGAAGCTTTCTTT
NA TRBJ2-1 NA 12 TRBV29-1 CSAVDSYNEQFF TGCAGCGCCGTTGACTCCTACAATGAGCAGTTCTTC
TRBD1 TRBJ1-2 NA 14 TRBV5-1 CASTRGQSNYGYTF TGCGCCAGCACCAGGGGACAGAGCAACTATGGCTACACCTTC
TRBD1 TRBJ1-1 NA 14 TRBV10-3 CAISLGQGNTEAFF TGTGCCATCAGCCTGGGACAGGGGAACACTGAAGCTTTCTTT
TRBD1 TRBJ1-2 NA 15 TRBV29-1 CSVAGQGAADYGYTF TGCAGCGTTGCAGGACAGGGGGCCGCTGACTATGGCTACACCTTC
NA TRBJ1-1 NA 16 TRBV6-2/TRBV6-3 CASSYSKWEGDTEAFF TGTGCCAGCAGTTACTCGAAGTGGGAAGGGGACACTGAAGCTTTCTTT
NA TRBJ1-1 NA 12 TRBV6-2/TRBV6-3 CASSYRQGEAFF TGTGCCAGCAGTTACCGCCAGGGTGAAGCTTTCTTT
TRBD1 TRBJ1-6 once 15 TRBV7-2 CASSLRQGSESPLHF TGTGCCAGCAGCTTAAGACAGGGATCGGAGTCACCCCTCCACTTT
TRBD1 TRBJ1-2 once 15 TRBV19 CASSITGQGGYGYTF TGTGCCAGTAGTATAACTGGACAGGGCGGCTATGGCTACACCTTC
TRBD2 TRBJ2-7 NA 15 TRBV6-2/TRBV6-3 CASSRTSGRRYEQYF TGTGCCAGCAGTCGGACTAGCGGGAGGCGCTACGAGCAGTACTTC
TRBD1 TRBJ2-7 NA 12 TRBV29-1 CSASPGGYEQYF TGCAGCGCGAGTCCAGGGGGCTACGAGCAGTACTTC
TRBD2 TRBJ2-3 NA 19 TRBV15 CATSRDPAGVFLGTDTQYF TGTGCCACCAGCAGAGATCCAGCGGGAGTATTCCTCGGCACAGATACGCAGTATTTT
TRBD1 TRBJ1-6 NA 16 TRBV7-9 CASSPGTGMDNSPLHF TGTGCCAGCAGCCCAGGGACAGGGATGGATAATTCACCCCTCCACTTT
NA TRBJ2-7 NA 13 TRBV12-3/TRBV12-4 CASSSWASYEQYF TGTGCCAGCAGTTCTTGGGCTTCCTACGAGCAGTACTTC
NA TRBJ2-4 NA 9 TRBV29-1 CSVEYIQYF TGCAGCGTTGAATACATTCAGTACTTC
NA TRBJ2-7 many 12 TRBV6-1 CASSERVAEQYF TGTGCCAGCAGTGAACGTGTCGCCGAGCAGTACTTC
NA TRBJ1-2 NA 14 TRBV18 CASSPGETEYGYTF TGTGCCAGCTCACCCGGGGAAACGGAATATGGCTACACCTTC
NA TRBJ2-1 NA 12 TRBV7-9 CASSQDATEQFF TGTGCCAGCAGCCAAGATGCTACTGAGCAGTTCTTC
TRBD2 TRBJ2-7 NA 16 TRBV4-3 CASSQARAGDSYEQYF TGCGCCAGCAGCCAAGCTCGAGCGGGGGACTCCTACGAGCAGTACTTC
TRBD1 TRBJ2-2 NA 15 TRBV7-6 CASSLGYRGTGELFF TGTGCCAGCAGCTTAGGTTACAGGGGAACCGGGGAGCTGTTTTTT
NA TRBJ1-2 NA 15 TRBV15 CATSRDRVFTDGYTF TGTGCCACCAGCAGAGATCGCGTGTTCACAGATGGCTACACCTTC
NA TRBJ2-1 once 15 TRBV13 CASSTPGRDYNEQFF TGTGCCAGCAGCACCCCGGGACGGGATTACAATGAGCAGTTCTTC
NA TRBJ1-5 NA 15 TRBV30 CAWSVHREGNQPQHF TGTGCCTGGAGTGTACACAGGGAGGGCAATCAGCCCCAGCATTTT
NA TRBJ1-3 NA 15 TRBV7-3 CASSVGGGPGNTIYF TGTGCCAGCAGCGTAGGCGGGGGACCTGGAAACACCATATATTTT
NA TRBJ2-4 NA 15 TRBV6-5 CASSYSYMGENIQYF TGTGCCAGCAGTTACTCATATATGGGGGAAAACATTCAGTACTTC
NA TRBJ1-5 NA 14 TRBV6-5 CASSMGPLGQPQHF TGTGCCAGCAGTATGGGGCCTTTAGGTCAGCCCCAGCATTTT
NA TRBJ2-7 NA 11 TRBV6-5 CASMEGYEQYF TGTGCCAGCATGGAGGGGTACGAGCAGTACTTC
NA TRBJ1-1 NA 14 TRBV5-1 CASGGSGLGTEAFF TGCGCCAGCGGGGGGTCAGGGTTGGGCACTGAAGCTTTCTTT
NA TRBJ1-2 NA 13 TRBV29-1 CSVDGEGGYGYTF TGCAGCGTTGACGGGGAAGGTGGTTATGGCTACACCTTC
TRBD2 TRBJ2-3 NA 16 TRBV14 CASSEVAGGHADTQYF TGTGCCAGCAGCGAAGTAGCGGGGGGGCACGCAGATACGCAGTATTTT
TRBD1 TRBJ1-2 NA 17 TRBV9 CASSGGDRESSDYGYTF TGTGCCAGCAGCGGAGGGGACAGGGAATCTTCGGACTATGGCTACACCTTC
NA TRBJ1-2 NA 12 TRBV7-9 CASTSGNYGYTF TGTGCCTCCACCTCGGGGAACTATGGCTACACCTTC
TRBD2 TRBJ2-2 many 16 TRBV7-8 CASSSRAGSNTGELFF TGTGCCAGCAGCTCACGAGCGGGGTCGAACACCGGGGAGCTGTTTTTT
NA TRBJ1-1 NA 14 TRBV7-9 CASSETKGRPEAFF TGTGCCAGCAGCGAGACCAAGGGGAGGCCTGAAGCTTTCTTT
TRBD1 TRBJ2-7 NA 15 TRBV27 CASSFGTGGLYEQYF TGTGCCAGCAGTTTCGGGACAGGGGGCCTCTACGAGCAGTACTTC